The 31 T cell receptor beta chains below come from one sample, sequenced in a study of siplizumab effects on memory and regulatory T cells. This table comes from immunoSEQ multiplex PCR, and its TCRdb copy is limited to in-frame clones, with some not included. The sample shows about 56,000 clones, about 98% of them seen only once. The sample consisted of naive CD8+ T cells sorted from blood. Source of these receptors: a human donor in good health.

V and J are TRBV2 and TRBJ2-7; D might be TRBD1 or TRBD2, each matching 6 bases. Trimming left V 2 bases short and J 5 bases short, with 16 bases between. The CDR3 loop spans 15 amino acids. Germline V CDR1 and CDR2: SNHLY, FYNNEI. This CDR3 is CASSETGRPSDEQYF. As DNA, the CDR3 is TGTGCCAGCAGTGAAACAGGGAGGCCCTCGGACGAGCAGTACTTC. The full variable domain, completed using reference TRBV2 and TRBJ2-7, is EPEVTQTPSHQVTQMGQEVILRCVPISNHLYFYWYRQILGQKVEFLVSFYNNEISEKSEIFDDQFSVERPDGSNFTLKIRSTKLEDSAMYFCASSETGRPSDEQYFGPGTRLTVT.

V and J are TRBV9 and TRBJ1-4; the D gene is possibly TRBD1 (5 bases). The CDR3 is 15 amino acids. Germline CDR1 is SGDLS and CDR2 is YYNGEE. Trimming took 0 bases from V and 7 from J, leaving 13 bases between them. The CDR3, as DNA: TGTGCCAGCAGCGTAGGCGGGGCAACAAGTGAAAAACTGTTTTTT. Translation: CASSVGGATSEKLFF.

V gene TRBV7-9 combines with J gene TRBJ2-7; D gene ambiguous. CDR1 and CDR2 from the germline V gene are SEHNR and FQNEAQ (reference sequence). This CDR3 contains 15 residues. V was clipped by 1 base and J by 2 bases, with 12 bases between them. The CDR3 DNA is TGTGCCAGCAGCTTAGGAGGATCCGCGGCCTACGAGCAGTACTTC. Its translation is CASSLGGSAAYEQYF.

As regards this clone: Other DNA sequences of this sample code for an identical CDR3. The chain has TRBV6-5 and TRBJ1-1; D gene uncertain. V lost 4 bases and J 2 bases, leaving 2 bases between the germline ends. CDR1 MNHEY and CDR2 SVGAGI come from the germline V gene. The CDR3 runs 11 residues. CDR3 sequence reads: CASSSNTEAFF. CDR3 bases: TGTGCCAGCAGTTCTAACACTGAAGCTTTCTTT.

The V and J genes are TRBV29-1 and TRBJ2-2; TRBD2 matches 8 bases. With 5 bases clipped from V and 4 bases from J, the junction kept 3 bases outside the gene matches. The CDR3 has 13 residues. Germline assignment: CDR1 SQVTM and CDR2 ANQGSEA. Written as DNA, the CDR3 is TGCAGCGTTATCGGGAGGGGCACCGGGGAGCTGTTTTTT. Translated, it gives CSVIGRGTGELFF.

Here the CDR3 reads CASSSAASATDTQYF. The CDR3 region has the DNA TGTGCCAGCAGTTCCGCGGCCTCGGCCACAGATACGCAGTATTTT. The chain combines TRBV27 with TRBJ2-3; D gene unclear. This CDR3 is built from 15 residues. The germline gives CDR1 MNHEY, CDR2 SMNVEV (reference sequence). Trimming stripped 4 bases from V and 2 bases from J, with 13 bases between.

V usage is TRBV6-5 and J usage is TRBJ2-1; 10 bases map to TRBD2. The CDR3 runs 14 residues. Germline CDR1 is MNHEY and CDR2 is SVGAGI. With V trimmed by 4 bases and J by 6 bases, 3 bases remained unmatched. The CDR3 bases are TGTGCCAGCAGTTCCGGACTAGCGGCCAATGAGCAGTTCTTC. Protein: CASSSGLAANEQFF.

The chain joins TRBV5-5 to TRBJ1-5, with a weak D call TRBD1 (6 bases). Trimming cost V 4 bases and J 0 bases, with 23 bases left between them. CDR1 is SGHKS and CDR2 is YYEKEE in the germline V gene (reference sequence). CDR3 length equals 19 residues. The CDR3 loop reads CASSLAGQGISFSNQPQHF. CDR3 coding DNA: TGTGCCAGCAGCCTAGCCGGGCAGGGGATAAGCTTTAGCAATCAGCCCCAGCATTTT.

This rearrangement joins TRBV7-2 to TRBJ2-1, with D tentatively TRBD1 (6 bases). There are 15 residues in the CDR3. The germline V and J ends were trimmed by 1 base and 5 bases, with 12 bases remaining between them. Germline V gene lookup returns CDR1 SGHTA and CDR2 FQGNSA. CDR3 in DNA: TGTGCCAGCAGCTTAGTACCAGGGGTGGACAATGAGCAGTTCTTC. Translation: CASSLVPGVDNEQFF.

This chain links TRBV7-6 with TRBJ2-2; D gene uncertain. V shed 5 bases and J shed 0 bases, with 7 bases lying between them. Germline-derived CDR1 and CDR2 are SGHVS and FNYEAQ. The length of the CDR3 is 14 residues. As DNA, the CDR3 is TGTGCCAGCAGCCCGACACCGAACACCGGGGAGCTGTTTTTT. It specifies CASSPTPNTGELFF.

V is TRBV2 and J is TRBJ1-1; D perhaps matches TRBD1 (5 bases). Between the trimmed V and J ends, which lost 3 bases and 4 bases, there was a span of 12 bases. CDR1 SNHLY and CDR2 FYNNEI come from the germline V gene. The CDR3 sequence is 14 residues long. CDR3 sequence: CASSDGQGGTEAFF. The CDR3, as DNA: TGTGCCAGCAGTGACGGGCAGGGAGGCACTGAAGCTTTCTTT.

With regard to this clone: The junction departs from germline at one end; a sequencing error may be responsible. The chain couples TRBV29-1 to TRBJ1-2; TRBD1 agrees at 9 bases. From germline, CDR1 is SQVTM and CDR2 ANQGSEA. The CDR3 contains 12 residues. The chain's CDR3 is CSGEQGAVGYTF. Written as DNA, the CDR3 is TGCAGCGGTGAACAGGGGGCAGTTGGCTACACCTTC.

This clone appeared once. The chain joins TRBV28 to TRBJ2-3; no clear D. Germline V gene data show CDR1 as MDHEN and CDR2 as SYDVKM. This CDR3 spans 16 amino acids. The V end lost 4 bases, the J end lost 5 bases, and 19 bases lay between the germline ends. The DNA for the CDR3 is TGTGCCAGCAGTTCAAACCAGATCCCTCCCGGAGATACGCAGTATTTT. This gives the protein CASSSNQIPPGDTQYF.

Here the CDR3 reads CASSVLDRGYNEQFF. The DNA of the CDR3 is TGTGCCAGCAGCGTCTTGGATCGGGGGTACAATGAGCAGTTCTTC. This rearrangement joins TRBV5-4 to TRBJ2-1; the D gene is possibly TRBD2 (6 bases). This CDR3 comprises 15 residues. The germline V and J ends were trimmed by 4 bases and 4 bases, with 15 bases remaining between them. Germline V gene sequence: CDR1 SGHNT, CDR2 YYREEE (reference sequence).

The chain is built from TRBV5-1 and TRBJ1-5; tentative D call: TRBD1 (5 bases). With 2 bases removed from V and 2 bases from J, the gap between germline ends came to 20 bases. In germline, CDR1 is SGHRS, CDR2 YFSETQ. The length of the CDR3 is 18 residues. The CDR3 sequence is CASSFTGLPRHGNQPQHF. CDR3 DNA: TGCGCCAGCAGCTTCACAGGACTACCTCGGCATGGCAATCAGCCCCAGCATTTT. Full variable domain (remainder filled in from reference TRBV5-1 and TRBJ1-5): KAGVTQTPRYLIKTRGQQVTLSCSPISGHRSVSWYQQTPGQGLQFLFEYFSETQRNKGNFPGRFSGRQFSNSRSEMNVSTLELGDSALYLCASSFTGLPRHGNQPQHFGDGTRLSIL.

This chain joins TRBV6-1 and TRBJ2-3; no definite D call. The V end was cut by 2 bases, the J end by 2 bases, with 11 bases between. There are 15 residues in the CDR3. Germline V gene data show CDR1 as MNHNS and CDR2 as SASEGT. CDR3 sequence: CASSEYLDYTDTQYF. For the CDR3, the DNA is TGTGCCAGCAGTGAATATCTGGATTACACAGATACGCAGTATTTT.

J is TRBJ2-2 and V is TRBV4-1, with TRBD2 matching over 12 bases. Losses at the gene ends were 2 bases for V and 5 bases for J; bases not matched to a gene: 9. Germline V lookup: CDR1 MGHRA, CDR2 YSYEKL. The CDR3 runs 18 residues. The CDR3 sequence: CASSQTTSGRLGTGELFF. The DNA of the CDR3 is TGCGCCAGCAGCCAAACAACTAGCGGGAGGTTGGGGACCGGGGAGCTGTTTTTT.

The chain employs TRBV10-3 and TRBJ2-2, with 7 nucleotides matching TRBD2. The CDR3 runs 15 residues. V dropped 6 bases and J dropped 3; count of bases not matched to a gene: 7. Germline V CDR1 and CDR2: ENHRY, SYGVKD. In DNA, the CDR3 is TGTGCCATCAGGACGGAGCGGGATGACACCGGGGAGCTGTTTTTT. This codes for CAIRTERDDTGELFF.

The J gene is TRBJ2-7, the V gene TRBV18, with TRBD2 identical over 12 bases. CDR1 and CDR2 from the germline V gene are KGHSH and LQKENI. V lost 2 bases and J lost 5; bases outside the gene matches: 10. This CDR3 is 17 amino acids long. The CDR3, as DNA: TGTGCCAGCTCACCAACTAGCGGGAGGTATCGACCTAACGAGCAGTACTTC. Its protein product is CASSPTSGRYRPNEQYF.

The chain joins TRBV4-1 to TRBJ1-1; D unclear. V was cut by 4 bases and J by 8 bases, with 17 bases left in between. The CDR3 has 14 residues. CDR1 is MGHRA, CDR2 YSYEKL, per germline. The CDR3 DNA sequence: TGCGCCAGCAGCCCCGTTGGCGGGCAAGGGGAAGCTTTCTTT. It encodes CASSPVGGQGEAFF.

V gene TRBV12-5 combines with J gene TRBJ2-1; D gene ambiguous. Germline loops: CDR1 LGHNT, CDR2 FRNRAP. Trimming shortened V by 0 bases and J by 6 bases, and 12 bases separated the two germline ends. The CDR3 has 15 amino acids. The CDR3 reads CASGLVLQKLNEQFF. The CDR3 DNA is TGTGCTAGTGGTTTGGTACTCCAGAAGCTCAATGAGCAGTTCTTC.

The chain employs TRBV5-4 and TRBJ2-7, with D possibly TRBD1 on 5 matching bases. From germline, CDR1 is SGHNT and CDR2 YYREEE (reference sequence). This CDR3 is 17 amino acids long. Trimming cost V 5 bases and J 0 bases, with 21 bases left between them. CDR3: CASSLRGAATTSYEQYF. The CDR3 DNA reads as TGTGCCAGCAGTTTAAGGGGTGCCGCCACGACCTCCTACGAGCAGTACTTC.

Only one count was recorded for this clone. The chain joins TRBV5-1 to TRBJ2-1; 10 bases align to TRBD2. The trim removed 0 bases at V and 5 bases at J, leaving 2 bases unmatched. The V gene's germline CDR1 is SGHRS and CDR2 YFSETQ. This CDR3 is 15 amino acids long. CDR3: CASSLETSGDNEQFF. The CDR3 DNA follows: TGCGCCAGCAGCTTGGAAACTAGCGGGGACAATGAGCAGTTCTTC.

The genes are TRBV28 and TRBJ2-7; no reliable D call. CDR3 length: 13 amino acids. Germline CDR1 MDHEN, CDR2 SYDVKM. V lost 9 bases and J 3 bases, leaving 15 bases between the germline ends. For the CDR3, the DNA is TGTGCCAGTACACAGTCGCTCCGCTACGAGCAGTACTTC. It yields the protein CASTQSLRYEQYF.

The CDR3 sequence is CASSLSGGAPWNTEAFF. The CDR3 DNA is TGTGCCAGCAGCTTAAGCGGGGGAGCCCCATGGAACACTGAAGCTTTCTTT. This chain links TRBV7-3 with TRBJ1-1, with D possibly matching TRBD1 (5 bases). Trimming left V 1 base short and J 1 base short, with 16 bases between. The CDR3 totals 17 residues. Germline CDR1 and CDR2: SGHTA and FQGTGA.

The CDR3 sequence is CAWREQGSYGYTF. The CDR3 DNA follows: TGTGCCTGGAGGGAACAGGGGAGCTATGGCTACACCTTC. V is TRBV30 and J is TRBJ1-2; 7 nucleotides agree with TRBD1. The CDR3 extends over 13 amino acids. Germline V gene sequence: CDR1 GTSNPN, CDR2 SVGIG (reference sequence). The junction had 5 bases not matched to a gene; V was cut back by 3 bases and J by 4 bases. The entire variable domain, with the rest obtained from reference TRBV30 and TRBJ1-2, is as follows: SQTIHQWPATLVQPVGSPLSLECTVEGTSNPNLYWYRQAAGRGLQLLFYSVGIGQISSEVPQNLSASRPQDRQFILSSKKLLLSDSGFYLCAWREQGSYGYTFGSGTRLTVV.

Turning to this clone: The sample has other DNA sequences that encode this CDR3 too. The chain is built from TRBV27 and TRBJ1-2; the D gene is possibly TRBD1 (6 bases). Trimming cost V 5 bases and J 2 bases, with 9 bases left between them. CDR1 and CDR2 (germline): MNHEY, SMNVEV (reference sequence). This CDR3 comprises 13 residues. The CDR3 DNA reads as TGTGCCAGCAGTCTCAGGGGAAACTATGGCTACACCTTC. Its protein is CASSLRGNYGYTF.

The genes are TRBV7-9 and TRBJ2-2, with D perhaps TRBD2 (5 bases). Germline V gene data show CDR1 as SEHNR and CDR2 as FQNEAQ (reference sequence). Trimming removed 7 bases from V and 1 base from J, with 13 bases in between. CDR3 length equals 15 residues. The CDR3 here is CASNIGLQNTGELFF. Written as DNA, the CDR3 is TGTGCCAGCAATATCGGACTGCAGAACACCGGGGAGCTGTTTTTT.

The count of this clone is one. The CDR3 bases are TGTGCCAGCAGCGTAGAAGGCGGGAGGATGTTGGATACGCAGTATTTT. The encoded protein is CASSVEGGRMLDTQYF. This chain joins TRBV9 and TRBJ2-3; 8 nucleotides line up with TRBD2. The V and J ends lost 0 bases and 6 bases, in that order; junction bases with no gene match: 9. Per germline, CDR1 SGDLS and CDR2 YYNGEE. The CDR3 is 16 amino acids. Full variable domain (rest looked up from reference TRBV9 and TRBJ2-3): DSGVTQTPKHLITATGQRVTLRCSPRSGDLSVYWYQQSLDQGLQFLIQYYNGEERAKGNILERFSAQQFPDLHSELNLSSLELGDSALYFCASSVEGGRMLDTQYFGPGTRLTVL.

The chain is built from TRBV7-3 and TRBJ2-7; 8 bases line up with TRBD2. With 5 bases clipped from V and 2 bases from J, the junction kept 17 bases outside the gene matches. This CDR3 region has 18 residues. The germline V gene encodes CDR1 SGHTA and CDR2 FQGTGA. This CDR3 is CASSPTLAGFPVTYEQYF. For the CDR3, the DNA is TGTGCCAGCAGCCCCACCCTAGCGGGCTTCCCAGTGACCTACGAGCAGTACTTC.

This sequence joins TRBV5-1 and TRBJ2-7; the D gene is possibly TRBD2 (6 bases). Germline V gene data show CDR1 as SGHRS and CDR2 as YFSETQ. The CDR3 covers 15 residues. The V end lost 0 bases, the J end lost 4 bases, and 14 bases lay between the germline ends. The DNA for the CDR3 is TGCGCCAGCAGCTTGGCAACTAGCACCTCGTACGAGCAGTACTTC. Protein sequence: CASSLATSTSYEQYF.